A single TCR beta chain is shown here with its context. What this receptor recognizes is not known. No qualities accompany the bases; no much larger clone lies one base away. Trimming takes 8 bases off V and 2 bases off J; junction bases not matched to a gene: 6. The CDR3 contains 14 residues, cysteine and phenylalanine counted. Just the 42-base CDR3 DNA is kept, in frame starting at base 1. The germline V gene gives CDR1 as SNHLY and CDR2 as FYNNEI. Patients with a history of autoimmune disease or receiving systemic immunosuppression were excluded from the trial. Peripheral blood for TCR sequencing was drawn from every dose cohort at baseline, at cycle 4 day 1 and at cycle 7 day 1. The samples were drawn from a first-in-human, open-label, multicenter phase I dose-escalation trial of ivuxolimab. Adults with locally advanced or metastatic head and neck squamous cell, hepatocellular, melanoma or renal cell carcinoma were enrolled in the trial. Before TCR sequencing, CD4+ T cells and CD8+ T cells from peripheral blood were sorted into separate populations.

The entry originates in a study of OX40 agonist ivuxolimab in advanced cancers. General notes on the study: Ivuxolimab, which targeted the costimulatory receptor OX40 (CD134), was an agonistic, fully human IgG2 monoclonal antibody. The point of sequencing TCRbeta in the periphery was to test whether ivuxolimab changed TCR sequence diversity and drove clonal T-cell expansion. Prior anti-PD-1, anti-PD-L1 or anti-CTLA-4 therapy was permitted, and approximately 41% of dose-escalation patients had received checkpoint inhibitors. Among the roughly 52 dose-escalation patients, around 19 had hepatocellular carcinoma, about 15 melanoma, 9 renal cell carcinoma and 9 head and neck cancer. In the dose-escalation cohort, nearly 85% of patients were male, and the mean age was 60 years with a range of roughly 23 to 79. Intravenous ivuxolimab was administered to patients every 2 weeks at six dose levels: 0.01, 0.1, 0.3, 1.5, 3 and 10 mg/kg. The monotherapy dose-escalation portion (N of about 50 patients) of the phase I ivuxolimab trial is reported in the paper. Partial responses occurred in three dose-escalation patients: two with cutaneous melanoma and one with hepatocellular carcinoma.

General conclusions and limits of the study: In the 0.1-3.0 mg/kg groups, partial responders had among the lowest normalized peripheral clonal expansion, particularly in CD8+ T cells. At doses from 0.1 to 3.0 mg/kg, clonal expansion was seen in both CD4+ and CD8+ blood T cells between baseline and week 6. After ivuxolimab, more expanded clones were found on average in CD8+ T cells than in CD4+ T cells. The antigen specificity of the peripheral T cells that underwent clonal expansion was not determined. Low levels of normalized T-cell clonal expansion were also seen in some nonresponding patients.

Genomic DNA was extracted from sorted cells for sequencing of the TCRbeta CDR3 region. TCRbeta CDR3 regions were sequenced using the immunoSEQ Assay. As stored in TCRdb, this immuneACCESS dataset retains in-frame rearrangements with V and J assigned. A fraction of the clones does not appear; measured against another copy, unresolved V genes explain less than half of the discrepancy, and the remainder lacks a known reason. The table for this sample lists 70,000 to 95,000 clones; 90% of them were counted only once. The ten largest clones capture under 0.35% of the sample. The TCR comes from an adult with an advanced solid tumor such as melanoma, head and neck, liver or kidney cancer. The sample in question was CD4+ or CD8+ T cells sorted from blood, obtained in a trial of the OX40 agonist ivuxolimab. Recombination linked TRBV2 to TRBJ2-3; TRBD2 matches 8 bases in the middle. The bases are TGTGCCAGCCGACGGGGGGGCCCCACAGATACGCAGTATTTT. It is translated as CASRRGGPTDTQYF.